Described below is a single T cell receptor (beta chain) sequence and its context. The target antigen is unknown. Both 60 Vbeta primers and 13 Jbeta primers went into the PCR. Study processing details: Later, 75 million to 100 million unique TCR beta chains were counted in an analysis, and about 10 million of them were shared. Assay: immunoSEQ multiplex PCR; the TCRdb copy retains only in-frame clones and omits some. The V and J calls and clone size were taken over from that table, and D and trimming were inferred from the DNA. The sample gives roughly 43,000 clones, 64% of which show up once; approximately 9.3% is in the top ten. The data were taken from a study of cytomegalovirus exposure and HLA in healthy donors. Looking at the study overall: Drawn from HLA-typed donors, about 85 million unique TCRs were held in an early data release. General study findings and limits: Most CMV-associated TCR beta chains appeared HLA-restricted in a later analysis.

Looked up from germline, CDR1 is SGHTA and CDR2 is FQGNSA. The CDR3 contains 15 residues. With V trimmed by 4 bases and J by 2 bases, 3 bases remained unmatched. The sequence was obtained from a human donor in good health. The chain uses TRBV7-2 and TRBJ1-5, with TRBD1 matching over 9 bases. Sequencing was done on a sample of PBMCs. The CDR3: CASSSRDRGNQPQHF. Written as DNA, the CDR3 is TGTGCCAGCAGCTCCCGGGACAGGGGCAATCAGCCCCAGCATTTT.